This TCR beta chain was captured by sequencing in a study of naive and memory T cell subsets. This clonotype was picked up a small number of times. Both TRBC1 and TRBC2 were covered by a beta constant-region primer of two equimolar oligonucleotides. Ligated cDNA was amplified by four rounds of PCR with nested alpha and beta constant-region primers and SP2. TCRdb fed the UMI-ligation and nested PCR reads into MiXCR, producing one record per CDR3 protein. Here the sample spans 15,000 to 20,000 distinct CDR3 sequences, about 9% being singletons. CDR1 is MNHNS and CDR2 is SASEGT in the germline V gene. The junction had 9 bases not matched to a gene; V was cut back by 4 bases and J by 6 bases. The CDR3 has 16 amino acids.

The chain uses TRBV6-1 and TRBJ2-4, with TRBD1 matching over 10 bases. The sequence was collected from a human donor in good health. Sequencing was carried out using central memory CD8+ T cells from blood. In DNA, the CDR3 is TGTGCCAGCAGTGTGGAGACCGGGACAGGGGTAAACATTCAGTACTTC. Its protein is CASSVETGTGVNIQYF.